A single sample is the source of the 20 T cell receptor beta chains below, sequenced in a study of blood T cell repertoires in COVID-19. TCRdb's table, derived via immunoSEQ multiplex PCR, lists solely in-frame clones and lacks some. The sample includes 25,000 to 35,000 clones, approximately 84% of them seen just once. The specimen was peripheral blood. The receptors originated from a woman over 75 with acute or convalescent COVID-19.

The rearrangement uses TRBV7-2 and TRBJ2-7, with D hard to call. CDR1 and CDR2 from the germline V gene are SGHTA and FQGNSA. CDR3 size: 16 residues. Trimming cost V 5 bases and J 5 bases, with 22 bases left between them. The CDR3, as DNA: TGTGCCAGCAGCCTCAAATTTTTCGGCGGATCAAACGAGCAGTACTTC. Its protein product is CASSLKFFGGSNEQYF. Looking up the rest from reference TRBV7-2 and TRBJ2-7 gives the full variable domain: GAGVSQSPSNKVTEKGKDVELRCDPISGHTALYWYRQSLGQGLEFLIYFQGNSAPDKSGLPSDRFSAERTGGSVSTLTIQRTQQEDSAVYLCASSLKFFGGSNEQYFGPGTRLTVT.

This rearrangement joins TRBV5-1 to TRBJ2-3, with a weak D call TRBD1 (6 bases). From germline, CDR1 is SGHRS and CDR2 YFSETQ. There are 16 residues in the CDR3. Between the trimmed V and J ends, which lost 1 base and 3 bases, there was a span of 15 bases. For the CDR3, the DNA is TGCGCCAGCAGCTTGACGGGGAAGGGGACAACAGATACGCAGTATTTT. Amino acid sequence: CASSLTGKGTTDTQYF.

This chain uses TRBV5-1 with TRBJ1-2, with a weak D call TRBD1 (5 bases). The CDR3 spans 13 residues. Germline values: CDR1 SGHRS, CDR2 YFSETQ. V was shortened by 1 base and J by 4 bases, with 8 bases between the two germline ends. The CDR3 loop reads CASSLRQGYGYTF. CDR3 in DNA: TGCGCCAGCAGCTTGCGGCAGGGCTATGGCTACACCTTC. The whole variable domain, filled in from reference TRBV5-1 and TRBJ1-2, reads KAGVTQTPRYLIKTRGQQVTLSCSPISGHRSVSWYQQTPGQGLQFLFEYFSETQRNKGNFPGRFSGRQFSNSRSEMNVSTLELGDSALYLCASSLRQGYGYTFGSGTRLTVV.

This rearrangement joins TRBV5-4 to TRBJ2-5; 9 bases match TRBD2. Germline V gene lookup returns CDR1 SGHNT and CDR2 YYREEE (reference sequence). The CDR3 sequence is 14 residues long. Trimming cost V 7 bases and J 5 bases; bases outside gene matches: 9. CDR3 loop: CASGLSGRGETQYF. CDR3 DNA sequence: TGTGCCAGCGGCCTTAGCGGGAGAGGGGAGACCCAGTACTTC. Full variable domain (remainder filled in from reference TRBV5-4 and TRBJ2-5): ETGVTQSPTHLIKTRGQQVTLRCSSQSGHNTVSWYQQALGQGPQFIFQYYREEENGRGNFPPRFSGLQFPNYSSELNVNALELDDSALYLCASGLSGRGETQYFGPGTRLLVL.

V is TRBV6-1 and J is TRBJ1-6, with D perhaps TRBD1 (5 bases). The CDR3 contains 16 residues. Germline V gives CDR1 MNHNS, CDR2 SASEGT. The ends were cut back, 4 bases at V and 9 bases at J, with 19 bases in the middle. CDR3 in DNA: TGTGCCAGCAGTGGGGTATCTTCCGGGGGAGGTTCACCCCTCCACTTT. This sequence encodes CASSGVSSGGGSPLHF.

The chain carries TRBV29-1 and TRBJ1-4; D is perhaps TRBD1 (6 bases). V gave up 7 bases and J gave up 7 bases, with 22 bases separating them. The CDR3 is 15 residues long. Germline CDR1 and CDR2: SQVTM and ANQGSEA. CDR3: CSAIGGAKAGEKLFF. In DNA form, the CDR3 reads TGCAGCGCCATCGGGGGGGCTAAGGCGGGTGAAAAACTGTTTTTT. Full variable domain (remainder filled in from reference TRBV29-1 and TRBJ1-4): SAVISQKPSRDICQRGTSLTIQCQVDSQVTMMFWYRQQPGQSLTLIATANQGSEATYESGFVIDKFPISRPNLTFSTLTVSNMSPEDSSIYLCSAIGGAKAGEKLFFGSGTQLSVL.

CDR3 coding DNA: TGTGCCAGCAGCTCCGGACTAGCGGGGGTCTACGAGCAGTACTTC. This codes for CASSSGLAGVYEQYF. The chain combines TRBV7-9 with TRBJ2-7; 13 nucleotides line up with TRBD2. After removal of 4 bases from V and 3 bases from J, the junction contained 3 bases not matched to a gene. The CDR3 loop spans 15 amino acids. Per the germline V gene, CDR1 is SEHNR and CDR2 is FQNEAQ (reference sequence).

The sample holds one count of this clone. The rearrangement links TRBV2 to TRBJ2-7; no clear D gene. Trimming took off 2 bases at V and 6 bases at J, with 8 bases between the two ends. CDR1 is SNHLY, CDR2 FYNNEI, per germline. CDR3 length: 12 residues. The chain's CDR3 is CASSESGREQYF. CDR3 sequence (DNA): TGTGCCAGCAGTGAATCTGGGCGCGAGCAGTACTTC.

J is TRBJ2-1 and V is TRBV11-2, with TRBD2 as a possible D gene (5 bases). The CDR3 sequence is 15 residues long. Germline V gene lookup returns CDR1 SGHAT and CDR2 FQNNGV. V lost 4 bases to trimming and J lost 0 bases, with 10 bases between them. This chain's CDR3 is CASSSSLSSYNEQFF. CDR3 nucleotide sequence: TGTGCCAGCAGCTCTAGCCTGAGCTCCTACAATGAGCAGTTCTTC.

This clone was counted many times. At one boundary the junction diverges from the germline segment, which might be a read error. The chain carries TRBV28 and TRBJ1-2; 8 bases agree with TRBD1. The germline CDR1 and CDR2 sequences are MDHEN and SYDVKM. This CDR3 region has 11 residues. CDR3 sequence reads: CATQTRGQAMF. For the CDR3, the DNA is TGTGCCACACAAACCCGGGGACAGGCGATGTTC.

J is TRBJ2-7 and V is TRBV27; TRBD1 aligns across 9 bases. The CDR3 loop spans 15 amino acids. Per germline, CDR1 MNHEY and CDR2 SMNVEV (reference sequence). The V gene end was trimmed by 5 bases and the J gene end by 3 bases; junction bases not matched to a gene: 8. DNA of the CDR3: TGTGCCAGCAGTCCATGGGACAGGGTCTACTACGAGCAGTACTTC. Its protein is CASSPWDRVYYEQYF.

The chain is built from TRBV19 and TRBJ2-3; 7 bases fit TRBD2. The CDR3 totals 16 residues. CDR1 and CDR2 (germline): LNHDA, SQIVND (reference sequence). The trim removed 5 bases at V and 6 bases at J, leaving 14 bases unmatched. The CDR3: CASSPIWTRWDDTQYF. DNA for the CDR3: TGTGCCAGTAGTCCCATTTGGACTAGGTGGGACGATACGCAGTATTTT.

The rearrangement links TRBV6-5 to TRBJ2-7; a weak D match, TRBD2 (6 bases). CDR1 is MNHEY and CDR2 is SVGAGI in the germline V gene. The CDR3 has 14 residues. V lost 6 bases, J lost 6 bases, and 18 bases lay in between. CDR3 DNA sequence: TGTGCCAGCAGCTTCGGTATCGGGGGTCGCGAGCAGTACTTC. Protein: CASSFGIGGREQYF.

The J gene is TRBJ2-1, the V gene TRBV6-5, with 7 bases identical to TRBD1. CDR1 and CDR2 (germline): MNHEY, SVGAGI. The CDR3 is 15 residues long. The ends lost 5 bases at V and 3 bases at J; junction bases unmatched: 7. The DNA of the CDR3 is TGTGCCAGCAGTCGTGGGACAGACTACTACAATGAGCAGTTCTTC. Translated, it gives CASSRGTDYYNEQFF.

A single count supports this clone. This sequence joins TRBV4-3 and TRBJ2-1, with D tentatively TRBD2 (7 bases). The CDR3 has 17 residues. The V gene's germline CDR1 is LGHNA and CDR2 YSLEER. V was pared by 0 bases and J by 2 bases, with 14 bases between. The CDR3 sequence: CASSQDFGGPPYNEQFF. CDR3 DNA sequence: TGCGCCAGCAGCCAAGATTTCGGGGGGCCCCCCTACAATGAGCAGTTCTTC.

This sequence joins TRBV3-1 (or the pseudogene TRBV3-2) and TRBJ2-3; 7 nucleotides match TRBD2. The CDR3 loop spans 18 amino acids. J lost 4 bases, V lost 0 bases, and 13 bases had no gene match. Germline V gives CDR1 LGHDT, CDR2 YNNKEL (reference sequence). The DNA for the CDR3 is TGTGCCAGCAGCCAAGAAGGCCTTGTGGGGGGGGAACCAGATACGCAGTATTTT. Its translation is CASSQEGLVGGEPDTQYF.

The chain has TRBV30 and TRBJ2-6; 9 nucleotides line up with TRBD2. Trimming took 4 bases from V and 0 from J; bases not matched to a gene: 1. CDR1 and CDR2 (germline): GTSNPN, SVGIG (reference sequence). CDR3 size: 15 residues. CDR3 DNA sequence: TGTGCCTGGACTAGCGGGGCCTCTGGGGCCAACGTCCTGACTTTC. Protein: CAWTSGASGANVLTF.

The gene calls are TRBV11-2 and TRBJ1-1, with 7 bases aligning to TRBD1. Germline loops: CDR1 SGHAT, CDR2 FQNNGV. V trimming: 5 bases; J trimming: 1 base; junction bases outside the gene matches: 7. CDR3 length: 15 amino acids. The CDR3 loop reads CASSPTGNPNTEAFF. Here the CDR3 DNA reads TGTGCCAGCAGCCCGACAGGGAACCCGAACACTGAAGCTTTCTTT.

Here the CDR3 reads CASSPRLPGDRFGGELFF. Here the CDR3 DNA reads TGTGCCAGCTCACCCCGACTTCCGGGAGACAGATTCGGCGGGGAGCTGTTTTTT. The chain combines TRBV18 with TRBJ2-2; a possible D gene is TRBD2 (6 bases). Germline lookup yields CDR1 KGHSH and CDR2 LQKENI. V lost 3 bases and J 7 bases, leaving 24 bases between the germline ends. The CDR3 loop spans 18 amino acids. Combining the CDR3 with reference TRBV18 and TRBJ2-2 gives the whole variable domain NAGVMQNPRHLVRRRGQEARLRCSPMKGHSHVYWYRQLPEEGLKFMVYLQKENIIDESGMPKERFSAEFPKEGPSILRIQQVVRGDSAAYFCASSPRLPGDRFGGELFFGEGSRLTVL.

This chain connects TRBV28 to TRBJ2-2, with 7 bases lining up with TRBD1. The germline V gene encodes CDR1 MDHEN and CDR2 SYDVKM. The CDR3 consists of 15 residues. The J segment lost 2 bases and the V segment lost 6 bases, leaving 6 bases of the junction unmatched. The CDR3 nucleotides read TGTGCCAGCAGAAAGGGACAGCTTAACACCGGGGAGCTGTTTTTT. Its protein product is CASRKGQLNTGELFF.